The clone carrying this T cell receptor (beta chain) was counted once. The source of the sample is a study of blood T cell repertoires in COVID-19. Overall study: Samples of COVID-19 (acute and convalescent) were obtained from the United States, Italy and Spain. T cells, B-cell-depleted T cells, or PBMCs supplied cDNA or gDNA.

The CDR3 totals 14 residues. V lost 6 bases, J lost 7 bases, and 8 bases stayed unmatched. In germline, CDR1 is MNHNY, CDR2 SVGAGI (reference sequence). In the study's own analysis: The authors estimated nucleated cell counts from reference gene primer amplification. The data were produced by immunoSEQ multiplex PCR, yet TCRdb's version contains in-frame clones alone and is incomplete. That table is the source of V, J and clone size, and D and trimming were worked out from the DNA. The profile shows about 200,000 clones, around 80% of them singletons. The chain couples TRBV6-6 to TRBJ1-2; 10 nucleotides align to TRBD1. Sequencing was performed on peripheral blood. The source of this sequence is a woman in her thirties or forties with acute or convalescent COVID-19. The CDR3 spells CASSSQRTGGGYTF. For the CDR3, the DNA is TGTGCCAGCAGCTCACAGAGGACAGGGGGTGGCTACACCTTC.